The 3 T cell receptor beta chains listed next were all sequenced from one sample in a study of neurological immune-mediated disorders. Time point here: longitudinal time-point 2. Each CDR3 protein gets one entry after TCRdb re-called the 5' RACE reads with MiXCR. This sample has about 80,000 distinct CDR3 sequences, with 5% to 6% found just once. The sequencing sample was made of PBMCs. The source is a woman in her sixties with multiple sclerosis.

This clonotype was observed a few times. The CDR3 DNA follows: TGCGCCAGCAGCTTTGGCCAGGGAAGCTATGGCTACACCTTC. Residues: CASSFGQGSYGYTF. The V gene is TRBV5-1, the J gene TRBJ1-2; possibly TRBD1 for D (5 bases). The CDR3 runs 14 residues. Per germline, CDR1 SGHRS and CDR2 YFSETQ. Trimming left V 2 bases short and J 4 bases short, with 12 bases between.

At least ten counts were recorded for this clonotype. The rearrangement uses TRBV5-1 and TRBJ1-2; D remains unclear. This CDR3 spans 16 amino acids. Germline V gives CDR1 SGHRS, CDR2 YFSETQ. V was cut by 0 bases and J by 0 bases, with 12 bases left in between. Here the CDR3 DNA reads TGCGCCAGCAGCTTGGTAGGGCAGGCTTCTAACTATGGCTACACCTTC. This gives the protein CASSLVGQASNYGYTF.

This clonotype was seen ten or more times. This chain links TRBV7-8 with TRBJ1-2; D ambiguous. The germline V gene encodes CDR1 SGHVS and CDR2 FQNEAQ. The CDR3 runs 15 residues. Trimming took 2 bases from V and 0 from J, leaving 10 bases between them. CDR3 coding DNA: TGTGCCAGCAGCTTATCAGTGTCAGCTAACTATGGCTACACCTTC. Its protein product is CASSLSVSANYGYTF.